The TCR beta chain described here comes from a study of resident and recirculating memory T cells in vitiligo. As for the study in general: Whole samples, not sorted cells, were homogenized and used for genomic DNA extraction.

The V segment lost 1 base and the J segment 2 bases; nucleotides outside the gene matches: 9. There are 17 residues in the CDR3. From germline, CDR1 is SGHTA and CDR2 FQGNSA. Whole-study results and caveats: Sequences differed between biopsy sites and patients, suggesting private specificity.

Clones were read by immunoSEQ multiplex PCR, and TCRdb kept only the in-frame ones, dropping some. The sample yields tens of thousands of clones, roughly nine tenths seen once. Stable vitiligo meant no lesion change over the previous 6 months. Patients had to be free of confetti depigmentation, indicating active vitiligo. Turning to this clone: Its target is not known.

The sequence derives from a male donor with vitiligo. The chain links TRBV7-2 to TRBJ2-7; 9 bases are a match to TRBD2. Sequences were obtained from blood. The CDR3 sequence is CASSLVTSGPSPYEQYF. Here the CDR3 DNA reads TGTGCCAGCAGCTTAGTCACTAGCGGGCCTTCCCCCTACGAGCAGTACTTC.